One sample yielded the 26 T cell receptor beta chains listed below, sequenced in a study of T cell changes during pregnancy in multiple sclerosis (dated by TCRdb to the late 2010s). Library prep was done by the immunoSEQ multiplex PCR assay. Held by TCRdb, this immuneACCESS table contains in-frame sequences only and omits some clones. Under half of the omission traces to an unresolved V gene where checked; the cause of the rest is unknown. This sample has roughly 23,000 clones in its table, and about 90% of those were observed once. Clones ranked in the top ten supply more than 0.65% of the sample. The material was CD4+ T cells from peripheral blood mononuclear cells, obtained in the third trimester of pregnancy. These receptors were taken from a female donor in good health, enrolled as a control in a pregnancy study.

This sequence joins TRBV5-1 and TRBJ1-6; a possible D gene is TRBD1 (6 bases). The CDR3 has 16 amino acids. Germline CDR1 reads SGHRS; CDR2 reads YFSETQ. V was clipped by 2 bases and J by 1 base, with 10 bases between them. The CDR3 loop reads CASSLQGASYNSPLHF. In DNA, the CDR3 is TGCGCCAGCAGCTTACAGGGCGCGTCCTATAATTCACCCCTCCACTTT.

This chain joins TRBV14 and TRBJ2-3, with 15 bases aligning to TRBD2. This CDR3 contains 20 residues. J was trimmed by 0 bases and V by 0 bases; bases with no gene match: 7. Germline CDR1 and CDR2: SGHDN and FVKESK. The CDR3 DNA reads TGTGCCAGCAGCCAAGAGGGACTAGCGGGAGGCGTCCCTAGCACAGATACGCAGTATTTT. This gives the protein CASSQEGLAGGVPSTDTQYF.

The V gene is TRBV6-1, the J gene TRBJ1-5, with D unresolved. Trimming pared 2 bases from V and 4 bases from J, leaving 15 bases between. Germline loops: CDR1 MNHNS, CDR2 SASEGT. This CDR3 is built from 16 residues. The CDR3 reads CASSEPSEGQNQPQHF. The CDR3 region has the DNA TGTGCCAGCAGTGAACCCTCGGAGGGCCAGAATCAGCCCCAGCATTTT.

The chain links TRBV6-1 to TRBJ1-1; 8 bases map to TRBD1. CDR3 length equals 15 residues. CDR1 is MNHNS, CDR2 SASEGT, per germline. Trimming took 4 bases from V and 4 from J; bases not matched to a gene: 8. The CDR3: CASSASRGQGTEAFF. The CDR3 DNA sequence: TGTGCCAGCAGTGCCTCCAGGGGGCAGGGCACTGAAGCTTTCTTT.

The genes are TRBV30 and TRBJ1-5, with D hard to call. Germline V gives CDR1 GTSNPN, CDR2 SVGIG (reference sequence). The V and J ends lost 2 bases and 4 bases respectively, with 6 bases between them. This CDR3 is built from 12 residues. The CDR3 region is CAWSLLNQPQHF. CDR3 DNA: TGTGCCTGGAGTCTATTAAATCAGCCCCAGCATTTT.

The J gene is TRBJ1-2, the V gene TRBV5-1, with 8 bases identical to TRBD1. The J segment lost 4 bases and the V segment lost 1 base, leaving 9 bases of the junction unmatched. This CDR3 is 16 amino acids long. Germline-derived CDR1 and CDR2 are SGHRS and YFSETQ. The CDR3: CASSLMGQGAIYGYTF. Written as DNA, the CDR3 is TGCGCCAGCAGCTTGATGGGTCAGGGGGCAATCTATGGCTACACCTTC.

The chain couples TRBV18 to TRBJ1-1; possibly TRBD1 for D (6 bases). CDR3 length equals 19 residues. The ends were cut back, 1 base at V and 3 bases at J, with 24 bases in the middle. The germline gives CDR1 KGHSH, CDR2 LQKENI. CDR3 amino acids: CASSPLLPRGYREYTEAFF. The CDR3 bases are TGTGCCAGCTCACCACTACTCCCCAGGGGTTATCGTGAGTACACTGAAGCTTTCTTT.

V is TRBV15 and J is TRBJ1-1, with D possibly TRBD1 on 6 matching bases. The CDR3 is made up of 15 amino acids. V was cut by 0 bases and J by 0 bases, with 8 bases left in between. Looked up from germline, CDR1 is LNHNV and CDR2 is YYDKDF (reference sequence). The CDR3: CATSRDRGVNTEAFF. In DNA form, the CDR3 reads TGTGCCACCAGCAGAGACAGGGGAGTGAACACTGAAGCTTTCTTT.

The V gene is TRBV5-1, the J gene TRBJ2-7, with 13 bases lining up with TRBD2. The germline gives CDR1 SGHRS, CDR2 YFSETQ. V shed 0 bases and J 3 bases; nucleotides not matched to a gene: 12. This CDR3 comprises 19 residues. The CDR3 sequence: CASSLGFPEGTSGIYEQYF. For the CDR3, the DNA is TGCGCCAGCAGCTTGGGCTTTCCGGAAGGGACTAGCGGGATCTACGAGCAGTACTTC.

J is TRBJ2-7 and V is TRBV7-8; the match to TRBD1 covers 9 bases. The CDR3 covers 18 residues. Germline values: CDR1 SGHVS, CDR2 FQNEAQ. The V gene end was trimmed by 5 bases and the J gene end by 1 base; junction bases not matched to a gene: 15. The CDR3 reads CASSRDDRGTLGSYEQYF. The CDR3 nucleotides read TGTGCCAGCAGCCGGGATGACAGGGGGACTTTGGGGTCCTACGAGCAGTACTTC.

The V and J genes are TRBV18 and TRBJ2-7; TRBD1 matches at 9 bases. Germline V gene lookup returns CDR1 KGHSH and CDR2 LQKENI. V dropped 3 bases and J dropped 4; count of bases not matched to a gene: 7. This CDR3 is built from 15 residues. CDR3 sequence (DNA): TGTGCCAGCTCACCCCCGGGACAGGGATTATACGAGCAGTACTTC. Its translation is CASSPPGQGLYEQYF.

V and J are TRBV12-5 and TRBJ1-5; TRBD1 might be the D (5 bases). The CDR3 runs to 18 residues. Germline V gene sequence: CDR1 LGHNT, CDR2 FRNRAP. V lost 6 bases to trimming and J lost 0 bases, with 21 bases between them. CDR3 nucleotides: TGTGCTAGTGGGCCTCAGGGTTCGGCCCTCGGTAGCAATCAGCCCCAGCATTTT. Translated, it gives CASGPQGSALGSNQPQHF.

This chain joins TRBV4-2 and TRBJ1-1; D is possibly TRBD1 (6 bases). The ends were cut back, 1 base at V and 1 base at J, with 10 bases in the middle. The length of the CDR3 is 15 residues. Germline values: CDR1 LGHNA, CDR2 YNFKEQ. In DNA, the CDR3 is TGTGCCAGCAGCCAAGCGGGACAATGGAACACTGAAGCTTTCTTT. Translation: CASSQAGQWNTEAFF.

This chain uses TRBV6-1 with TRBJ2-5; 8 bases line up with TRBD1. V gave up 2 bases and J gave up 4 bases; unmatched junction bases: 9. This CDR3 is 16 amino acids long. Germline values: CDR1 MNHNS, CDR2 SASEGT. CDR3 loop: CASSELPGGARETQYF. CDR3 nucleotides: TGTGCCAGCAGTGAACTTCCAGGGGGCGCGAGAGAGACCCAGTACTTC.

The chain has TRBV7-2 and TRBJ2-3; TRBD1 matches 8 bases. The CDR3 totals 15 residues. With V trimmed by 2 bases and J by 6 bases, 7 bases remained unmatched. CDR1 is SGHTA, CDR2 FQGNSA, per germline. Written as DNA, the CDR3 is TGTGCCAGCAGCTTAAGGGCCAGGGGGCGGGATACGCAGTATTTT. Translating it yields CASSLRARGRDTQYF.

With regard to this clone: Other DNA sequences in this sample translate to the same CDR3. V is TRBV28 and J is TRBJ1-4; maybe TRBD1 (5 bases). Germline assignment: CDR1 MDHEN and CDR2 SYDVKM. The CDR3 has 14 residues. Between the trimmed V and J ends, which lost 2 bases and 5 bases, there was a span of 9 bases. The CDR3 DNA reads as TGTGCCAGCAGTTTAGGGGGACTAAATGAAAAACTGTTTTTT. Translating it yields CASSLGGLNEKLFF.

The gene calls are TRBV29-1 and TRBJ2-2; D perhaps matches TRBD1 (6 bases). Germline V gives CDR1 SQVTM, CDR2 ANQGSEA. Trimming removed 7 bases from V and 5 bases from J, with 14 bases in between. This CDR3 is 13 amino acids long. The CDR3 DNA is TGCAGCGCATTACAGGGTAATACCGGGGAGCTGTTTTTT. Translating it yields CSALQGNTGELFF.

V is TRBV6-1 and J is TRBJ2-3; 7 positions match TRBD1. CDR1 is MNHNS, CDR2 SASEGT, per germline. The CDR3 length is 15 residues. The V segment lost 1 base and the J segment 0 bases; nucleotides outside the gene matches: 1. CDR3 loop: CASSEGTGSTDTQYF. In nucleotides, the CDR3 is TGTGCCAGCAGTGAAGGGACAGGAAGCACAGATACGCAGTATTTT.

The rearrangement links TRBV27 to TRBJ2-5; D ambiguous. Germline values: CDR1 MNHEY, CDR2 SMNVEV (reference sequence). The CDR3 has 13 amino acids. Deletions cut 4 bases from V and 2 bases from J, with 8 bases between. CDR3 amino acids: CASSSLLQETQYF. The CDR3 nucleotides read TGTGCCAGCAGTTCATTACTTCAAGAGACCCAGTACTTC.

The genes are TRBV28 and TRBJ1-3, with D hard to call. CDR3 length: 15 amino acids. V lost 3 bases and J 4 bases, leaving 13 bases between the germline ends. Germline V gene data show CDR1 as MDHEN and CDR2 as SYDVKM. CDR3 nucleotide sequence: TGTGCCAGCAGTTTTTGGGCCGGCATAGGAAACACCATATATTTT. This gives the protein CASSFWAGIGNTIYF.

The V and J genes are TRBV2 and TRBJ2-2; 10 positions match TRBD2. The CDR3 loop spans 20 amino acids. Trimming removed 2 bases from V and 0 bases from J; junction bases left unmatched: 12. CDR1 SNHLY and CDR2 FYNNEI come from the germline V gene. In DNA form, the CDR3 reads TGTGCCAGCAGTGAAAGCCGTTTAGCGGGGGGCTCCTCGAACACCGGGGAGCTGTTTTTT. Its protein is CASSESRLAGGSSNTGELFF.

The chain uses TRBV19 and TRBJ1-1; D unclear. There are 15 residues in the CDR3. The germline V gene encodes CDR1 LNHDA and CDR2 SQIVND (reference sequence). With 3 bases removed from V and 5 bases from J, the gap between germline ends came to 16 bases. This CDR3 reads CASSMVREELTEAFF. The CDR3 bases are TGTGCCAGTAGTATGGTTAGGGAGGAATTGACTGAAGCTTTCTTT.

The chain is built from TRBV5-4 and TRBJ1-4, with D possibly TRBD1 on 5 matching bases. The V end was cut by 2 bases, the J end by 0 bases, with 8 bases between. The germline V gene encodes CDR1 SGHNT and CDR2 YYREEE (reference sequence). The length of the CDR3 is 15 residues. The DNA of the CDR3 is TGTGCCAGCAGCTTCAGGGCGGCAACTAATGAAAAACTGTTTTTT. Translating gives CASSFRAATNEKLFF.

The chain employs TRBV10-3 and TRBJ1-5, with a weak D call TRBD1 (5 bases). Trimming shortened V by 3 bases and J by 3 bases, and 9 bases separated the two germline ends. The CDR3 sequence is 14 residues long. Germline assignment: CDR1 ENHRY and CDR2 SYGVKD. The CDR3 loop is CAISEVRDNQPQHF. DNA for the CDR3: TGTGCCATCAGTGAAGTCAGGGACAATCAGCCCCAGCATTTT.

V usage is TRBV2 and J usage is TRBJ2-5; 11 positions match TRBD1. The CDR3 spans 14 residues. Per the germline V gene, CDR1 is SNHLY and CDR2 is FYNNEI. V gave up 4 bases and J gave up 5 bases; unmatched junction bases: 3. The CDR3 is CASSGTGGQETQYF. The DNA for the CDR3 is TGTGCCAGCAGTGGGACAGGGGGCCAGGAGACCCAGTACTTC.

The V call is TRBV5-1, the J call TRBJ2-5; the D gene is possibly TRBD1 (6 bases). Trimming removed 0 bases at V and 1 base at J, with 7 bases between. The length of the CDR3 is 14 residues. Germline lookup yields CDR1 SGHRS and CDR2 YFSETQ. The CDR3 reads CASSLGTAQETQYF. CDR3 sequence (DNA): TGCGCCAGCAGCTTGGGGACAGCCCAAGAGACCCAGTACTTC.